The 26 T cell receptor beta chains listed next were all sequenced from one sample in a study of blood T cell repertoires in COVID-19. Sequenced by immunoSEQ multiplex PCR; TCRdb stores in-frame clones only, minus some. Of a few hundred thousand clones in the sample, 90% were seen once. Material: peripheral blood. These receptor sequences come from a woman aged 55-70 years with COVID-19, enrolled during active disease.

This CDR3 is CASSLDLQGYEQYF. The CDR3 bases are TGTGCCAGCAGCTTGGACCTACAGGGGTACGAGCAGTACTTC. This sequence joins TRBV5-6 and TRBJ2-7; 7 bases fit TRBD1. Germline CDR1 and CDR2: SGHDT and YYEEEE. There are 14 residues in the CDR3. V was clipped by 0 bases and J by 4 bases; unmatched bases: 4.

The chain recombines TRBV6-1 with TRBJ1-6, with 9 nucleotides matching TRBD1. There are 18 residues in the CDR3. Looked up from germline, CDR1 is MNHNS and CDR2 is SASEGT. V was clipped by 4 bases and J by 9 bases; unmatched bases: 16. Written as DNA, the CDR3 is TGTGCCAGCAGTGGAACTTTATATCGGGACAGGGTTCGTTCACCCCTCCACTTT. Protein: CASSGTLYRDRVRSPLHF.

The chain links TRBV3-1 (or the pseudogene TRBV3-2) to TRBJ1-6, with D unclear. Germline lookup yields CDR1 LGHDT and CDR2 YNNKEL (reference sequence). CDR3 length: 13 amino acids. V lost 0 bases, J lost 6 bases, and 3 bases lay in between. Here the CDR3 reads CASSQDINSPLHF. Here the CDR3 DNA reads TGTGCCAGCAGCCAAGATATTAATTCACCCCTCCACTTT.

V and J are TRBV5-1 and TRBJ1-4; 8 bases fit TRBD1. The germline gives CDR1 SGHRS, CDR2 YFSETQ. There are 15 residues in the CDR3. The V and J ends lost 3 bases and 3 bases, in that order; junction bases with no gene match: 4. The CDR3 DNA reads TGCGCCAGCAGCTCACAGGGACAGGCTAATGAAAAACTGTTTTTT. It is translated as CASSSQGQANEKLFF.

This sequence joins TRBV4-3 and TRBJ1-1; the D gene is possibly TRBD1 (5 bases). Germline loops: CDR1 LGHNA, CDR2 YSLEER. V was shortened by 0 bases and J by 0 bases, with 20 bases between the two germline ends. This CDR3 contains 19 residues. This CDR3 reads CASSQEGAGVWGVNTEAFF. As DNA, the CDR3 is TGCGCCAGCAGCCAAGAAGGAGCAGGTGTCTGGGGGGTGAACACTGAAGCTTTCTTT.

The V call is TRBV4-3, the J call TRBJ1-2, with TRBD1 identical over 9 bases. Germline lookup yields CDR1 LGHNA and CDR2 YSLEER. The CDR3 is 18 amino acids. Trimming took 0 bases from V and 7 from J; bases not matched to a gene: 15. In nucleotides, the CDR3 is TGCGCCAGCAGCCAAGATGGGGGTCCGGGACAGGGAAATACTGGCTACACCTTC. Protein: CASSQDGGPGQGNTGYTF.

The V gene is TRBV4-1, the J gene TRBJ1-6; possible D gene TRBD1, 5 bases. The CDR3 is 16 residues long. Germline CDR1 reads MGHRA; CDR2 reads YSYEKL. V shed 0 bases and J shed 5 bases, with 11 bases lying between them. The CDR3 loop reads CASSQDVRANNSPLHF. In nucleotides, the CDR3 is TGCGCCAGCAGCCAAGATGTCAGGGCCAATAATTCACCCCTCCACTTT.

The chain carries TRBV25-1 and TRBJ2-7, with D tentatively TRBD1 (6 bases). The germline CDR1 and CDR2 sequences are MGHDK and SYGVNS. CDR3 length: 13 residues. With 7 bases removed from V and 5 bases from J, the gap between germline ends came to 15 bases. The CDR3: CASTRQGPHEQYF. CDR3 coding DNA: TGTGCCAGCACCCGTCAGGGGCCCCACGAGCAGTACTTC.

V and J are TRBV6-5 and TRBJ2-3, with TRBD1 matching 9 bases. The ends lost 6 bases at V and 7 bases at J; junction bases unmatched: 11. Germline values: CDR1 MNHEY, CDR2 SVGAGI. This CDR3 has 15 residues. CDR3 nucleotide sequence: TGTGCCAGCAGCCCCCGGGACAGGGATGTGAATACGCAGTATTTT. Its translation is CASSPRDRDVNTQYF.

This clone was observed a few times. Other DNA sequences in the sample encode the same CDR3. The gene calls are TRBV5-1 and TRBJ1-5; TRBD1 aligns across 7 bases. J lost 5 bases, V lost 2 bases, and 1 base had no gene match. This CDR3 has 13 residues. CDR1 and CDR2 (germline): SGHRS, YFSETQ. The CDR3 sequence is CASSLTGDQPQHF. For the CDR3, the DNA is TGCGCCAGCAGCTTAACAGGGGATCAGCCCCAGCATTTT.

CDR3 in amino acids: CASSQGGGAREKLFF. Here the CDR3 DNA reads TGTGCCAGCAGCCAGGGGGGGGGCGCTCGGGAAAAACTGTTTTTT. The gene calls are TRBV3-1 (or the pseudogene TRBV3-2) and TRBJ1-4; D may be TRBD1 (6 bases). CDR1 is LGHDT, CDR2 YNNKEL, per germline (reference sequence). CDR3 size: 15 residues. Trimming shortened V by 3 bases and J by 8 bases, and 16 bases separated the two germline ends.

The V gene is TRBV12-2, the J gene TRBJ1-1. TRBV12-2 is described as a pseudogene. The CDR3 is made up of 15 amino acids. DNA of the CDR3: TGTGCAAGTCGCCCGCGGGACGGAGTGAACACTGAAGCTTTCTTT. It encodes CASRPRDGVNTEAFF.

The chain recombines TRBV5-4 with TRBJ1-1, with D maybe TRBD1 (5 bases). The V end lost 2 bases, the J end lost 3 bases, and 11 bases lay between the germline ends. The length of the CDR3 is 14 residues. Germline CDR1 reads SGHNT; CDR2 reads YYREEE (reference sequence). Here the CDR3 DNA reads TGTGCCAGCAGCTTAAGGGGTATGGACACTGAAGCTTTCTTT. It codes for CASSLRGMDTEAFF.

The chain uses TRBV5-6 and TRBJ2-2; D remains ambiguous. Per the germline V gene, CDR1 is SGHDT and CDR2 is YYEEEE. Deletions cut 4 bases from V and 6 bases from J, with 7 bases between. This CDR3 has 12 amino acids. CDR3 sequence reads: CASSRVSGELFF. The CDR3 region has the DNA TGTGCCAGCAGCCGGGTTTCCGGGGAGCTGTTTTTT. Looking up the rest from reference TRBV5-6 and TRBJ2-2 gives the full variable domain: DAGVTQSPTHLIKTRGQQVTLRCSPKSGHDTVSWYQQALGQGPQFIFQYYEEEERQRGNFPDRFSGHQFPNYSSELNVNALLLGDSALYLCASSRVSGELFFGEGSRLTVL.

This chain joins TRBV6-2 or TRBV6-3 and TRBJ2-7, with 12 bases that match TRBD2. The CDR3 runs to 16 residues. Germline V CDR1 and CDR2: MNHEY, SVGEGT. V shed 2 bases and J 1 base; nucleotides not matched to a gene: 3. DNA for the CDR3: TGTGCCAGCAGTTACCCGACTAGCGGGAGTTCCTACGAGCAGTACTTC. Encoded protein: CASSYPTSGSSYEQYF.

J is TRBJ2-5 and V is TRBV30, with 7 bases matching TRBD1. This CDR3 region has 13 residues. The germline V gene encodes CDR1 GTSNPN and CDR2 SVGIG (reference sequence). The V gene end was trimmed by 0 bases and the J gene end by 7 bases; junction bases not matched to a gene: 5. CDR3 DNA sequence: TGTGCCTGGAGTGTCCAGGGGGTGGGGACCCAGTACTTC. This sequence encodes CAWSVQGVGTQYF.

The rearrangement joins TRBV5-1 to TRBJ2-3, with 9 bases fitting TRBD1. The junction had 6 bases not matched to a gene; V was cut back by 4 bases and J by 0 bases. Germline assignment: CDR1 SGHRS and CDR2 YFSETQ. CDR3 length: 16 residues. Here the CDR3 reads CASSRTGATSTDTQYF. CDR3 DNA: TGCGCCAGCAGCCGGACAGGGGCGACTAGCACAGATACGCAGTATTTT.

The chain couples TRBV29-1 to TRBJ1-2; unclear D gene. CDR1 and CDR2 (germline): SQVTM, ANQGSEA. The CDR3 is 11 amino acids. The ends were cut back, 5 bases at V and 4 bases at J, with 8 bases in the middle. CDR3 protein: CSVRGVYGYTF. As DNA, the CDR3 is TGCAGCGTTCGGGGAGTCTATGGCTACACCTTC. The variable domain in full, completed from reference TRBV29-1 and TRBJ1-2, reads SAVISQKPSRDICQRGTSLTIQCQVDSQVTMMFWYRQQPGQSLTLIATANQGSEATYESGFVIDKFPISRPNLTFSTLTVSNMSPEDSSIYLCSVRGVYGYTFGSGTRLTVV.

The gene calls are TRBV5-1 and TRBJ2-2; 7 nucleotides align to TRBD2. Germline lookup yields CDR1 SGHRS and CDR2 YFSETQ. With V trimmed by 4 bases and J by 5 bases, 8 bases remained unmatched. CDR3 length equals 15 residues. The CDR3 DNA follows: TGCGCCAGCAGCACCGGACGGGGAGGGACCGGGGAGCTGTTTTTT. The encoded protein is CASSTGRGGTGELFF.

Written as DNA, the CDR3 is TGCGCCAGCAAACGGACAGGGGAGGCTGAAGCTTTCTTT. Protein: CASKRTGEAEAFF. The J gene is TRBJ1-1, the V gene TRBV5-1; 9 bases match TRBD1. Trimming took 6 bases from V and 6 from J; bases not matched to a gene: 6. Germline values: CDR1 SGHRS, CDR2 YFSETQ. The CDR3 is made up of 13 amino acids. Full variable domain (remainder filled in from reference TRBV5-1 and TRBJ1-1): KAGVTQTPRYLIKTRGQQVTLSCSPISGHRSVSWYQQTPGQGLQFLFEYFSETQRNKGNFPGRFSGRQFSNSRSEMNVSTLELGDSALYLCASKRTGEAEAFFGQGTRLTVV.

The CDR3 here is CASSYDEYEQYF. The CDR3 region has the DNA TGTGCCAGCAGTTATGATGAGTACGAGCAGTACTTC. The chain has TRBV6-6 and TRBJ2-7; D call uncertain. This CDR3 comprises 12 residues. Per the germline V gene, CDR1 is MNHNY and CDR2 is SVGAGI (reference sequence). Trimming shortened V by 3 bases and J by 4 bases, and 7 bases separated the two germline ends.

V gene TRBV10-1 combines with J gene TRBJ2-2, with TRBD2 as a possible D gene (6 bases). V was trimmed by 2 bases and J by 3 bases, leaving 13 bases between them. Per germline, CDR1 WNHNN and CDR2 SYGVQD (reference sequence). CDR3 length: 16 residues. The CDR3 sequence is CASSEKREEDTGELFF. CDR3 coding DNA: TGCGCCAGCAGTGAGAAAAGGGAGGAGGACACCGGGGAGCTGTTTTTT.

The V and J genes are TRBV15 and TRBJ2-2, with 9 bases aligning to TRBD2. Germline assignment: CDR1 LNHNV and CDR2 YYDKDF (reference sequence). V trimming: 4 bases; J trimming: 2 bases; junction bases outside the gene matches: 5. The CDR3 runs 16 residues. The CDR3 nucleotides are TGTGCCACCAGCACCCGACTAGCGGACAACACCGGGGAGCTGTTTTTT. Amino acids: CATSTRLADNTGELFF.

The J gene is TRBJ2-4, the V gene TRBV7-8, with 9 positions matching TRBD1. This CDR3 spans 16 amino acids. V dropped 0 bases and J dropped 10; count of bases not matched to a gene: 10. The V gene's germline CDR1 is SGHVS and CDR2 FQNEAQ. The CDR3 region has the DNA TGTGCCAGCAGCTTAGCGGGCGGGACAGGGATTCGAATTCAGTACTTC. This codes for CASSLAGGTGIRIQYF.

The chain uses TRBV7-2 and TRBJ1-1; D is uncertain. CDR1 and CDR2 (germline): SGHTA, FQGNSA. The CDR3 runs 11 residues. V was clipped by 5 bases and J by 2 bases, with 3 bases between them. The CDR3 protein is CASSLNTEAFF. CDR3 nucleotide sequence: TGTGCCAGCAGCCTAAACACTGAAGCTTTCTTT.

This chain joins TRBV5-4 and TRBJ2-1, with 14 nucleotides matching TRBD2. This CDR3 is built from 15 residues. Germline CDR1 reads SGHNT; CDR2 reads YYREEE (reference sequence). With 4 bases clipped from V and 3 bases from J, the junction kept 0 bases outside the gene matches. The CDR3 coding sequence is TGTGCCAGCAGCGGGACTAGCGGGGGCTACAATGAGCAGTTCTTC. Protein product: CASSGTSGGYNEQFF. The full variable domain, completed using reference TRBV5-4 and TRBJ2-1, is ETGVTQSPTHLIKTRGQQVTLRCSSQSGHNTVSWYQQALGQGPQFIFQYYREEENGRGNFPPRFSGLQFPNYSSELNVNALELDDSALYLCASSGTSGGYNEQFFGPGTRLTVL.